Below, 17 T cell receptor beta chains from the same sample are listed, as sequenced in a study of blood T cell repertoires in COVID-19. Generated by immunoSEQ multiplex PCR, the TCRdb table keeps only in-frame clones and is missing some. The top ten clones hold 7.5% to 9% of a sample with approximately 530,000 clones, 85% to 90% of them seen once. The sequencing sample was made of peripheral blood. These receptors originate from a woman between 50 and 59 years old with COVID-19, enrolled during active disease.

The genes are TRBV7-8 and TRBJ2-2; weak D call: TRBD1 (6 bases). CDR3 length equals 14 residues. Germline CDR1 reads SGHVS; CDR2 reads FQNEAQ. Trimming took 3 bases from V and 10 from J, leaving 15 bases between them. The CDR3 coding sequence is TGTGCCAGCAGCTTTCGCCAGGGGTCGGTGGAGCTGTTTTTT. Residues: CASSFRQGSVELFF.

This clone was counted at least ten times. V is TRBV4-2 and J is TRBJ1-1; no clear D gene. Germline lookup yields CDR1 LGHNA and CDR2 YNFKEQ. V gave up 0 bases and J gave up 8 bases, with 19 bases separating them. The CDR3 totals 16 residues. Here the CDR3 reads CASSQDGTEITKEAFF. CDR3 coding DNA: TGTGCCAGCAGCCAAGACGGCACGGAGATAACAAAGGAAGCTTTCTTT.

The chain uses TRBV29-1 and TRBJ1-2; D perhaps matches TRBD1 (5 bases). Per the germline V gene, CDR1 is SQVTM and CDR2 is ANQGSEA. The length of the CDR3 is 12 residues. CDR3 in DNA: TGCACAACTGAAGGGGAAAACTATGGCTACACCTTC. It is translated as CTTEGENYGYTF.

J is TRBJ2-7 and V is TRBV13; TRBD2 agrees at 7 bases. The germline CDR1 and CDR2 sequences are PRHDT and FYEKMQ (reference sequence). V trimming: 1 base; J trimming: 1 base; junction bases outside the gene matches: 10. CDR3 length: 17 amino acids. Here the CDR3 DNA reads TGTGCCAGCAGCTTAGAAGGTTGGGGGGGAGGTTCCTACGAGCAGTACTTC. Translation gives CASSLEGWGGGSYEQYF.

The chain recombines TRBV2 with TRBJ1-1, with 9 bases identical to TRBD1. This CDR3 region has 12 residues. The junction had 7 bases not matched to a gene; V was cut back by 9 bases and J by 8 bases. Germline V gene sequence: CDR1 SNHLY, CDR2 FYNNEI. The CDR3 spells CASRSDRGEAFF. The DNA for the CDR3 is TGTGCCAGTCGTAGTGACAGGGGGGAAGCTTTCTTT.

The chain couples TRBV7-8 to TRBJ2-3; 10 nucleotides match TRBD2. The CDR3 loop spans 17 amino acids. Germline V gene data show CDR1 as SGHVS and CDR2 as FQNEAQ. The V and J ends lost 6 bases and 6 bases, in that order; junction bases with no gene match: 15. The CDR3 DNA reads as TGTGCCAGCAGATCCCGGAGGAGCGGGGGGGCACAGGATACGCAGTATTTT. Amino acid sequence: CASRSRRSGGAQDTQYF.

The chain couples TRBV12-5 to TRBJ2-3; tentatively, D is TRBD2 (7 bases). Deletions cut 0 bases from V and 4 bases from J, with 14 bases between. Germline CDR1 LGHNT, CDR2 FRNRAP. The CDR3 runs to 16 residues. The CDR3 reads CASGLVGGDGADTQYF. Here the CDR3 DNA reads TGTGCTAGTGGTTTGGTAGGGGGGGACGGCGCAGATACGCAGTATTTT. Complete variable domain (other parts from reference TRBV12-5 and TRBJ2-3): DARVTQTPRHKVTEMGQEVTMRCQPILGHNTVFWYRQTMMQGLELLAYFRNRAPLDDSGMPKDRFSAEMPDATLATLKIQPSEPRDSAVYFCASGLVGGDGADTQYFGPGTRLTVL.

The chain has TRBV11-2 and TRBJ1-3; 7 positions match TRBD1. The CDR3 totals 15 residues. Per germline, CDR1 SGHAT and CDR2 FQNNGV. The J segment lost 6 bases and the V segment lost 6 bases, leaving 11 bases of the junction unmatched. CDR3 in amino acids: CASRAAYRGSNTIYF. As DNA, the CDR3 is TGTGCCAGCAGGGCCGCATACAGGGGCTCAAACACCATATATTTT.

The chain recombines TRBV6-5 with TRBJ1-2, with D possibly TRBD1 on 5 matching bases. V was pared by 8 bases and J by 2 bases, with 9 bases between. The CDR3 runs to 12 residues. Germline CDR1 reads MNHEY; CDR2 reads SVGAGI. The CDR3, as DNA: TGTGCCAGCTTGGAGGGGAACTATGGCTACACCTTC. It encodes CASLEGNYGYTF.

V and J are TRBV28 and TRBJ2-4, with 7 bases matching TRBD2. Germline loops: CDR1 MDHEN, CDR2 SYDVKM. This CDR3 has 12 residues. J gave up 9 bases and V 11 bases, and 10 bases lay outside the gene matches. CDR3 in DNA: TGTGCCGCGGGAGCGCCAGGGATCATTCAGTACTTC. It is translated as CAAGAPGIIQYF.

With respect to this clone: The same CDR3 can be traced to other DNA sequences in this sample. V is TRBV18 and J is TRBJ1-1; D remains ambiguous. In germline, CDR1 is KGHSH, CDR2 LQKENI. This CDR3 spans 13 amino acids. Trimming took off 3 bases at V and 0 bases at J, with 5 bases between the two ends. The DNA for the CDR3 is TGTGCCAGCTCACCGGGCCTGAACACTGAAGCTTTCTTT. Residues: CASSPGLNTEAFF.

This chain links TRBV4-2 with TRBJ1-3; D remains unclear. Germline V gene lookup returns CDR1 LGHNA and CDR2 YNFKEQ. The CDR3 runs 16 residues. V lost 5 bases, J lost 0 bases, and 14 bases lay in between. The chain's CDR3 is CASSDPVGYSGNTIYF. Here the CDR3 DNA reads TGTGCCAGCAGCGACCCCGTGGGCTACTCTGGAAACACCATATATTTT.

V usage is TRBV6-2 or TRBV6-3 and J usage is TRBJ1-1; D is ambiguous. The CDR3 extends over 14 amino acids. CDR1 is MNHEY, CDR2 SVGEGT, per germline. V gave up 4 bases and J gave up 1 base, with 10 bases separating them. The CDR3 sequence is CASSSSSGNTEAFF. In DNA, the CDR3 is TGTGCCAGCAGTTCGTCTTCAGGGAACACTGAAGCTTTCTTT.

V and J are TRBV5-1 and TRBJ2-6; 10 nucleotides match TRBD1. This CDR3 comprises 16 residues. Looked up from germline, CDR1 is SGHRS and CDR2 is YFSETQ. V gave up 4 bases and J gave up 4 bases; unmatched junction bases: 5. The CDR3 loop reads CASSLGQGYGANVLTF. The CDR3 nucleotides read TGCGCCAGCAGCCTGGGACAGGGGTACGGGGCCAACGTCCTGACTTTC.

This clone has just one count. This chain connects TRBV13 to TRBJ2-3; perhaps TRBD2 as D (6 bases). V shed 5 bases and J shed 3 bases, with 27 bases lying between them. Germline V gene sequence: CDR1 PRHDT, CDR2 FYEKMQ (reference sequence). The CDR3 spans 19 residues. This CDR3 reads CASSRPAPISDYLTDTQYF. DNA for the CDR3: TGTGCCAGCAGCCGTCCGGCGCCGATATCGGACTACTTAACAGATACGCAGTATTTT.

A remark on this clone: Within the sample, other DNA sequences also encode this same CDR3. CDR3 protein: CASSLATGSEAFF. The CDR3, as DNA: TGCGCCAGCAGCTTGGCCACAGGGTCTGAAGCTTTCTTT. The chain joins TRBV5-1 to TRBJ1-1; maybe TRBD1 (6 bases). V dropped 0 bases and J dropped 6 bases, with 9 bases sitting between them. The CDR3 consists of 13 residues. Germline-derived CDR1 and CDR2 are SGHRS and YFSETQ.

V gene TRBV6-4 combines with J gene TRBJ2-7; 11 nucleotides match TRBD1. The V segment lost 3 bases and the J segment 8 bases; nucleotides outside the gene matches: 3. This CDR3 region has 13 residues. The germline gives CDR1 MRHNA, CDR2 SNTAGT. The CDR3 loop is CASSEGQGVKQYF. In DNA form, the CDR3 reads TGTGCCAGCAGTGAGGGACAGGGGGTAAAGCAGTACTTC.